The T cell receptor beta chain described here comes from a study of blood T cell repertoires in COVID-19. The CDR3 length is 15 residues. The ends lost 5 bases at V and 4 bases at J; junction bases unmatched: 11. The germline gives CDR1 SGHVS, CDR2 FNYEAQ. Some clones are missing from TCRdb's copy, which holds only in-frame ones; the method was immunoSEQ multiplex PCR. The repertoire includes about 500,000 clones, less than 90% of them detected once, and 7.5% to 9% sits in the top ten. V and J are TRBV7-6 and TRBJ2-7; 7 positions match TRBD1. Sequenced sample: peripheral blood. The sequence came from a woman aged 45-59 years with COVID-19, enrolled during active disease. CDR3 nucleotides: TGTGCCAGCAGCGCCCCCACAGGGGTCGGGTACGAGCAGTACTTC. Translated, it gives CASSAPTGVGYEQYF.